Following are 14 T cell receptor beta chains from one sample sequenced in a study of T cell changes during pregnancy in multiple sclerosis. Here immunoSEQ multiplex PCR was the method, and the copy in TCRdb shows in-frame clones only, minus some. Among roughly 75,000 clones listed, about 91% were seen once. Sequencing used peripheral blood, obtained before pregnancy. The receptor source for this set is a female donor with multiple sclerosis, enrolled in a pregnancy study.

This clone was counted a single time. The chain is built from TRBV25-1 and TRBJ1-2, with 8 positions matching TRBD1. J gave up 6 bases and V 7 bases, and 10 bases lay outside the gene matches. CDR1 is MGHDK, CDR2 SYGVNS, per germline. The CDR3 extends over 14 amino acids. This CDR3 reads CASTSGTGPDGYTF. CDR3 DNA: TGTGCCAGCACCTCCGGGACAGGCCCCGATGGCTACACCTTC.

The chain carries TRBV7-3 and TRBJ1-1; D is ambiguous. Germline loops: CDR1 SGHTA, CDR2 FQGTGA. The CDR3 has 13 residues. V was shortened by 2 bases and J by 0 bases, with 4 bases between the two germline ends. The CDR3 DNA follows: TGTGCCAGCAGCTTACACATGAACACTGAAGCTTTCTTT. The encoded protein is CASSLHMNTEAFF.

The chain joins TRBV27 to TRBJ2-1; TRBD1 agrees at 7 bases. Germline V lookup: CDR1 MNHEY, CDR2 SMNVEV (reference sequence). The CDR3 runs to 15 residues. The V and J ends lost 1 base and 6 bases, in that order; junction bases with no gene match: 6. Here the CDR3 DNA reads TGTGCCAGCAGTTTATGGACAGGCAATTCCAATGAGCAGTTCTTC. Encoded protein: CASSLWTGNSNEQFF.

The CDR3 reads CASSMGTVPGELFF. CDR3 nucleotides: TGTGCCAGTAGTATGGGGACAGTCCCCGGGGAGCTGTTTTTT. The J gene is TRBJ2-2, the V gene TRBV19; TRBD1 matches at 7 bases. There are 14 residues in the CDR3. Germline lookup yields CDR1 LNHDA and CDR2 SQIVND (reference sequence). J gave up 6 bases and V 3 bases, and 4 bases lay outside the gene matches.

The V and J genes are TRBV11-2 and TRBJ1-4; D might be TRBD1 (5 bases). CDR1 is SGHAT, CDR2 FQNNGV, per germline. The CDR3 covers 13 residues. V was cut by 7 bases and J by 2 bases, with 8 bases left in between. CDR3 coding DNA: TGTGCCAGCACCCACAGGACTAATGAAAAACTGTTTTTT. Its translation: CASTHRTNEKLFF. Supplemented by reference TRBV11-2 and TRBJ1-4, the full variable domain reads EAGVAQSPRYKIIEKRQSVAFWCNPISGHATLYWYQQILGQGPKLLIQFQNNGVVDDSQLPKDRFSAERLKGVDSTLKIQPAKLEDSAVYLCASTHRTNEKLFFGSGTQLSVL.

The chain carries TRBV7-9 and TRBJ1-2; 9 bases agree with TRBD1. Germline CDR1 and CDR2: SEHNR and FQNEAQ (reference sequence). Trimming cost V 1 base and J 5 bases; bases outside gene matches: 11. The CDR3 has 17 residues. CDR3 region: CASSLGGGQGIWYGYTF. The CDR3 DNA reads TGTGCCAGCAGCTTAGGAGGTGGACAGGGGATTTGGTATGGCTACACCTTC.

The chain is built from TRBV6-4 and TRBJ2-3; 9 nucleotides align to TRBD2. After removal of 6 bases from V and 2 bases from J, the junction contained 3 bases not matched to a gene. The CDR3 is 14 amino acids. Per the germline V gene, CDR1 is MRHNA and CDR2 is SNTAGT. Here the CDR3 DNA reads TGTGCCAGCAGCCCTAGCGGGGCCACAGATACGCAGTATTTT. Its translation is CASSPSGATDTQYF.

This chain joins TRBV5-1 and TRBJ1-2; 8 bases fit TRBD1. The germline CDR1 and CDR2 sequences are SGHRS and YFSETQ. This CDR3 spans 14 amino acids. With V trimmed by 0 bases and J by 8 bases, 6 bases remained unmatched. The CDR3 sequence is CASSLGQGNRGYTF. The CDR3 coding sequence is TGCGCCAGCAGCTTGGGACAGGGGAATCGGGGCTACACCTTC.

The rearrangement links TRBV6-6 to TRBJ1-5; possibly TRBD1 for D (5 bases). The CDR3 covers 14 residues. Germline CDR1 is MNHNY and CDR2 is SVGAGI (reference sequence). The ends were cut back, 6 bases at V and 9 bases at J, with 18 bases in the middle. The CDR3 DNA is TGTGCCAGCAGGCAACGGGGGTTTGAGTCGCCCCAGCATTTT. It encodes CASRQRGFESPQHF.

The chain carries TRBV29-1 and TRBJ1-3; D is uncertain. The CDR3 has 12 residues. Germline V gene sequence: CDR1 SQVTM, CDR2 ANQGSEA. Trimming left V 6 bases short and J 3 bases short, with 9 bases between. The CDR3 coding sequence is TGCAGCGTGGTGGGCAGTGGAAACACCATATATTTT. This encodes CSVVGSGNTIYF. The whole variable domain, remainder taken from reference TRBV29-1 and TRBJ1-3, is SAVISQKPSRDICQRGTSLTIQCQVDSQVTMMFWYRQQPGQSLTLIATANQGSEATYESGFVIDKFPISRPNLTFSTLTVSNMSPEDSSIYLCSVVGSGNTIYFGEGSWLTVV.

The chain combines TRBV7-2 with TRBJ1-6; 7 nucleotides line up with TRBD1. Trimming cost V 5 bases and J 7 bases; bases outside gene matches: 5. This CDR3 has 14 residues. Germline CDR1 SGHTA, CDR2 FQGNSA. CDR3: CASSRTGQNSPLHF. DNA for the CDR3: TGTGCCAGCAGCCGGACAGGCCAAAATTCACCCCTCCACTTT.

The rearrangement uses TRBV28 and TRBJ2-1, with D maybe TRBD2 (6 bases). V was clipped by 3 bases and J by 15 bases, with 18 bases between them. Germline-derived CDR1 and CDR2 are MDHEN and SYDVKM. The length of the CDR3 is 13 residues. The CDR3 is CASSFPGVRGWFF. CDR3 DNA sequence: TGTGCCAGCAGTTTCCCCGGCGTTCGGGGGTGGTTCTTC.

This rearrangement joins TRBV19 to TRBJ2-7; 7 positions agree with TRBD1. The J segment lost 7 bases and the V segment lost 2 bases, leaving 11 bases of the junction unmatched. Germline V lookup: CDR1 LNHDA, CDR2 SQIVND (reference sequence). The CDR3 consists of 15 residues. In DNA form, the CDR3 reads TGTGCCAGTAGTATAAGGGACAGCGACGTGGGGGAGCAGTACTTC. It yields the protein CASSIRDSDVGEQYF.

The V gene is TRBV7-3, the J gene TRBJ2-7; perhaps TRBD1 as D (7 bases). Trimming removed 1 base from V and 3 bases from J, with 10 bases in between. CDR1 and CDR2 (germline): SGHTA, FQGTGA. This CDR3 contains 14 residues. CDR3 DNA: TGTGCCAGCAGCTTAAAGCAGGGGGGCTACGAGCAGTACTTC. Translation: CASSLKQGGYEQYF.